Each of the 14 T cell receptor beta chains below was sequenced from the same sample in a study of vaccination effects on CD4 cells after COVID-19. Which antigens these TCRs recognize remains unknown. Antigen-specific CD4+ T cells were expanded (with viral peptide pools) by the ViraFEST assay ahead of sequencing. Cultured cells yielded isolated CD4+ T cells after approximately nine days. Sometime from March through December 2020, the person acquired a SARS-CoV-2 infection that PCR confirmed. The assay was immunoSEQ multiplex PCR, and TCRdb's table has in-frame clones only and misses some. The table has about 45,000 clones, roughly 70% seen once. Source: CD4+ T cells from PBMCs cultured with a peptide pool, taken before COVID-19 vaccination. The receptors come from a human donor who had a prior SARS-CoV-2 infection.

The chain is built from TRBV5-6 and TRBJ2-5; D not resolved. This CDR3 is 13 amino acids long. The V gene lost 0 bases and the J gene lost 4 bases, with 7 bases spanning the gap. Germline V gives CDR1 SGHDT, CDR2 YYEEEE. DNA of the CDR3: TGTGCCAGCAGCTTGGGACCGCGAGAGACCCAGTACTTC. This sequence encodes CASSLGPRETQYF. Drawing the rest from reference TRBV5-6 and TRBJ2-5, the complete variable domain is DAGVTQSPTHLIKTRGQQVTLRCSPKSGHDTVSWYQQALGQGPQFIFQYYEEEERQRGNFPDRFSGHQFPNYSSELNVNALLLGDSALYLCASSLGPRETQYFGPGTRLLVL.

The V and J genes are TRBV5-4 and TRBJ2-3, with 8 bases fitting TRBD2. The CDR3 length is 16 residues. V gave up 1 base and J gave up 1 base; unmatched junction bases: 5. CDR1 and CDR2 from the germline V gene are SGHNT and YYREEE (reference sequence). CDR3 DNA: TGTGCCAGCAGCTTGACCCCCGGGGGGGGCACAGATACGCAGTATTTT. Its protein product is CASSLTPGGGTDTQYF.

This chain connects TRBV19 to TRBJ2-2; 10 nucleotides agree with TRBD1. The CDR3 consists of 16 residues. CDR1 is LNHDA, CDR2 SQIVND, per germline (reference sequence). The V gene end was trimmed by 6 bases and the J gene end by 2 bases; junction bases not matched to a gene: 6. The CDR3 DNA sequence: TGTGCCAGTAGGAGATGGACAGGGGGTAACACCGGGGAGCTGTTTTTT. The encoded protein is CASRRWTGGNTGELFF.

The CDR3 region is CASSPRRSSYEQYF. In DNA, the CDR3 is TGTGCCAGCTCACCAAGAAGGAGCTCCTACGAGCAGTACTTC. The V call is TRBV18, the J call TRBJ2-7; D gene unclear. This CDR3 contains 14 residues. V shed 2 bases and J shed 0 bases, with 8 bases lying between them. Germline lookup yields CDR1 KGHSH and CDR2 LQKENI.

This chain joins TRBV4-3 and TRBJ1-2, with TRBD1 matching 8 bases. The CDR3 loop spans 14 amino acids. After removal of 5 bases from V and 8 bases from J, the junction contained 10 bases not matched to a gene. CDR1 and CDR2 (germline): LGHNA, YSLEER. In DNA, the CDR3 is TGCGCCAGCAGCACAGCGACAGGGGCGGGAGGCTACACCTTC. The encoded protein is CASSTATGAGGYTF.

The CDR3 loop reads CASSRDRGHETQYF. The CDR3 DNA reads TGTGCCAGCAGCCGGGACAGGGGGCACGAGACCCAGTACTTC. This chain joins TRBV7-2 and TRBJ2-5, with 12 bases matching TRBD1. Unmatched junction bases numbered 3, after V lost 5 bases and J lost 5 bases. This CDR3 has 14 amino acids. Germline lookup yields CDR1 SGHTA and CDR2 FQGNSA.

V usage is TRBV5-8 and J usage is TRBJ1-5; 8 bases fit TRBD1. The CDR3 is made up of 14 amino acids. V dropped 4 bases and J dropped 5; count of bases not matched to a gene: 5. The germline V gene encodes CDR1 SGHTS and CDR2 YDEGEE. The DNA of the CDR3 is TGTGCCAGCAGCGATGGACAGGGTGATCAGCCCCAGCATTTT. Translating gives CASSDGQGDQPQHF.

This CDR3 reads CASSEVSVWGQGSYTF. As DNA, the CDR3 is TGTGCCAGCAGTGAAGTTAGTGTTTGGGGACAGGGATCATACACCTTC. The chain uses TRBV2 and TRBJ1-2, with 9 bases matching TRBD1. The CDR3 is made up of 16 amino acids. V trimming: 1 base; J trimming: 11 bases; junction bases outside the gene matches: 14. CDR1 is SNHLY, CDR2 FYNNEI, per germline.

The chain carries TRBV4-3 and TRBJ2-3; D is unresolved. The germline V gene has CDR1 LGHNA and CDR2 YSLEER. The CDR3 totals 16 residues. V lost 2 bases, J lost 2 bases, and 14 bases lay in between. In DNA, the CDR3 is TGCGCCAGCAGCCAATTAACGGGTTTCTCCACAGATACGCAGTATTTT. Its protein product is CASSQLTGFSTDTQYF.

This clone was detected only a few times. The CDR3 sequence is CASSKGGNTEAFF. Written as DNA, the CDR3 is TGTGCCAGCAGCAAAGGGGGTAACACTGAAGCTTTCTTT. The J gene is TRBJ1-1, the V gene TRBV9, with D possibly matching TRBD1 (6 bases). V gave up 4 bases and J gave up 2 bases, with 9 bases separating them. Germline V lookup: CDR1 SGDLS, CDR2 YYNGEE. The CDR3 sequence is 13 residues long. The full variable domain, rest sourced from reference TRBV9 and TRBJ1-1, is DSGVTQTPKHLITATGQRVTLRCSPRSGDLSVYWYQQSLDQGLQFLIQYYNGEERAKGNILERFSAQQFPDLHSELNLSSLELGDSALYFCASSKGGNTEAFFGQGTRLTVV.

Here the CDR3 DNA reads TGCGCCAGCAGCCAATGGTTGGGTACAGATACGCAGTATTTT. It translates to CASSQWLGTDTQYF. The V gene is TRBV4-3, the J gene TRBJ2-3; D not certain. Trimming removed 2 bases at V and 3 bases at J, with 9 bases between. This CDR3 has 14 amino acids. Germline assignment: CDR1 LGHNA and CDR2 YSLEER.

This chain joins TRBV4-1 and TRBJ1-2; a weak D match, TRBD1 (5 bases). This CDR3 is built from 15 residues. CDR1 and CDR2 (germline): MGHRA, YSYEKL. The V end lost 0 bases, the J end lost 4 bases, and 12 bases lay between the germline ends. CDR3 bases: TGCGCCAGCAGCCAAGAAGGGGCTTTGGGCTATGGCTACACCTTC. It translates to CASSQEGALGYGYTF.

This clone was found a few times. Here the CDR3 DNA reads TGTGCCAGCAGCTCGAGCGGTGGGGCGGGATCTATTCGTGAGCAGTTCTTC. Translation gives CASSSSGGAGSIREQFF. V gene TRBV7-8 combines with J gene TRBJ2-1; D may be TRBD2 (6 bases). The V gene lost 4 bases and the J gene lost 9 bases, with 25 bases spanning the gap. Germline-derived CDR1 and CDR2 are SGHVS and FQNEAQ. The CDR3 is 17 residues long.

V gene TRBV28 combines with J gene TRBJ2-1; D is undetermined. CDR1 and CDR2 from the germline V gene are MDHEN and SYDVKM. V was trimmed by 1 base and J by 10 bases, leaving 14 bases between them. This CDR3 is 14 amino acids long. The CDR3 DNA sequence: TGTGCCAGCAGTTTATTGGGCTCGCCGGCCGAGCAGTTCTTC. This codes for CASSLLGSPAEQFF.